Presented here are 5 T cell receptor beta chains from one specimen sequenced in a study of blood T cells in healthy people across ages (dated by TCRdb to 2013 to 2016). Library generation was performed with 5' RACE. Sequencing relied on an Illumina HiSeq 2500. A second about 6 to 11 cycle PCR used a sample-barcoded 5' primer and a J-beta primer mix. TCRdb took the public reads, trimmed them with fastp at Q25, ran MiXCR for clone calling and kept in-frame beta chains. Merged by CDR3 protein, the rows form single entries marked with the most common genes and DNA. The sample table records about 1.5 million distinct CDR3 sequences; approximately 43% of these occur just once. The ten largest clones capture about 4.1% of the sample. The sequenced sample was blood. These TCRs come from a woman between 18 and 29 years old in good health.

This clonotype was seen a handful of times. The chain couples TRBV2 to TRBJ2-1; D ambiguous. Germline CDR1 reads SNHLY; CDR2 reads FYNNEI. CDR3 length: 13 residues. With 8 bases removed from V and 2 bases from J, the gap between germline ends came to 10 bases. CDR3: CASGPNPYNEQFF. The CDR3 DNA reads as TGTGCCAGCGGACCTAACCCCTACAATGAGCAGTTCTTC.

The sample holds a few counts of this clonotype. The V gene is TRBV20-1, the J gene TRBJ1-5, with D maybe TRBD1 (6 bases). The CDR3 totals 16 residues. Trimming left V 3 bases short and J 1 base short, with 16 bases between. In germline, CDR1 is DFQATT, CDR2 SNEGSKA (reference sequence). Written as DNA, the CDR3 is TGCAGTGCTAGCGGGGGAGACAGGATCAGCAATCAGCCCCAGCATTTT. Its translation: CSASGGDRISNQPQHF.

The chain links TRBV20-1 to TRBJ2-5; D perhaps matches TRBD1 (5 bases). Germline V lookup: CDR1 DFQATT, CDR2 SNEGSKA (reference sequence). The CDR3 length is 12 residues. The V end was cut by 2 bases, the J end by 8 bases, with 12 bases between. CDR3 coding DNA: TGCAGTGCTAGAAGTGGGGCCGGAACCCAGTACTTC. Its translation: CSARSGAGTQYF.

The V gene is TRBV3-1, the J gene TRBJ1-6; 7 nucleotides line up with TRBD1. Trimming at V came to 0 bases and at J to 7 bases, leaving 6 bases not matched to a gene. From germline, CDR1 is LGHDT and CDR2 YNNKEL (reference sequence). This CDR3 region has 16 residues. The CDR3 region is CASSQENAGQNSPLHF. The CDR3 DNA reads as TGTGCCAGCAGCCAAGAAAATGCGGGACAGAATTCACCCCTCCACTTT.

This clonotype was observed a handful of times. The chain couples TRBV12-3 or TRBV12-4 to TRBJ1-5, with 11 bases matching TRBD1. This CDR3 region has 15 residues. The V gene end was trimmed by 1 base and the J gene end by 7 bases; junction bases not matched to a gene: 3. CDR3 region: CASSLGTGGRQPQHF. CDR3 DNA sequence: TGTGCCAGCAGTTTAGGGACAGGGGGCCGACAGCCCCAGCATTTT.